The rows below give T cell receptor beta chains drawn from one sample of a study of Graves' ophthalmopathy and Graves' hyperthyroidism. TCRdb reanalysed the multiplex PCR reads using MiXCR and keeps one entry per CDR3 protein. The sample includes around 1.1 million distinct CDR3 sequences, 35% to 40% seen only once; the top ten take 11%. The sample taken for sequencing was peripheral blood or thyroid tissue (not recorded which). These receptors were taken from an adult man with Graves' hyperthyroidism. The CDR3 runs from the conserved cysteine through the conserved F or W. The D gene is left open where the match is weak. Part of the rows lack a size; the others show once, few, many or a class for expanded clones.

clone size: -; J gene: TRBJ2-7; V gene: TRBV9; D gene: TRBD2; CDR3 DNA: TGTGCCAGCAGTCGGGCGGGACTAGCGAGGGAGCAGTACTTC; CDR3 protein: CASSRAGLAREQYF
clone size: -; J gene: TRBJ2-2; V gene: TRBV5-1; D gene: -; CDR3 DNA: TGCGCCAGCAGCTTGTATGGGGGGATGTTTTTT; CDR3 protein: CASSLYGGMFF
clone size: -; J gene: TRBJ2-7; V gene: TRBV7-3; D gene: TRBD1; CDR3 DNA: TGTGCCAGCAGTCCCGATCCGGGACAGGGCTCCTACGAGCAGTACTTC; CDR3 protein: CASSPDPGQGSYEQYF
clone size: few; J gene: TRBJ1-5; V gene: TRBV5-1; D gene: -; CDR3 DNA: TGCGCCAGCAGCTTAAGTGGAGGGGTCGATCAGCCCCAGCATTTT; CDR3 protein: CASSLSGGVDQPQHF
clone size: -; J gene: TRBJ2-7; V gene: TRBV4-1; D gene: TRBD1; CDR3 DNA: TGTGCCAGCAGTCACGAGACAGGGTTGGAGCATTACTTC; CDR3 protein: CASSHETGLEHYF
clone size: -; J gene: TRBJ2-7; V gene: TRBV7-9; D gene: -; CDR3 DNA: TGTGCCAGCAGCTTAGTCCGGGACCACTACGAGCAGTACTTC; CDR3 protein: CASSLVRDHYEQYF
clone size: -; J gene: TRBJ2-7; V gene: TRBV6-6; D gene: -; CDR3 DNA: TGTGCCAGCAACAGAGGGGACTTAACCTACGAGCAGTACTTC; CDR3 protein: CASNRGDLTYEQYF
clone size: many; J gene: TRBJ2-2; V gene: TRBV25-1; D gene: -; CDR3 DNA: TGTGCCAGCAGTGAAGGCCTCCCTGTGATGGAGCTGTTTTTT; CDR3 protein: CASSEGLPVMELFF
clone size: many; J gene: TRBJ1-5; V gene: TRBV19; D gene: TRBD1; CDR3 DNA: TGTGCCAGTAGTATAGGCTCGGGAAGGGGGCTTCGGCAGCCCCAGCATTTT; CDR3 protein: CASSIGSGRGLRQPQHF
clone size: -; J gene: TRBJ2-7; V gene: TRBV12-3/TRBV12-4; D gene: TRBD2; CDR3 DNA: TGTGCCAGCAGTTTGGCTAGCGGGAGTGACGGCTACGAGCAGTACTTC; CDR3 protein: CASSLASGSDGYEQYF
clone size: -; J gene: TRBJ1-6; V gene: TRBV20-1; D gene: -; CDR3 DNA: TGCAGTGCACCGGGACGGAAATATAATTCACCCCTCCACTTT; CDR3 protein: CSAPGRKYNSPLHF
clone size: -; J gene: TRBJ2-7; V gene: TRBV9; D gene: -; CDR3 DNA: TGTGCCAGCAGCGTAGTGGCTTCTCCGGGGAACTACGAGCAGTACTTC; CDR3 protein: CASSVVASPGNYEQYF
clone size: many; J gene: TRBJ2-2; V gene: TRBV7-2; D gene: -; CDR3 DNA: TGTGCCAGCAGCTCCACCGGTTACACCGGGGAGCTGTTTTTT; CDR3 protein: CASSSTGYTGELFF
clone size: -; J gene: TRBJ2-5; V gene: TRBV10-3; D gene: TRBD2; CDR3 DNA: TGTGCCATCACTCCCGGGACTAGCGGGGGGAAAGAGACCCAGTACTTC; CDR3 protein: CAITPGTSGGKETQYF
clone size: -; J gene: TRBJ2-2; V gene: TRBV6-5; D gene: -; CDR3 DNA: TGTGCCAGGCGACCAGAGAGAACCGGGGAGCTGTTTTTT; CDR3 protein: CARRPERTGELFF
clone size: many; J gene: TRBJ1-2; V gene: TRBV7-9; D gene: -; CDR3 DNA: TGTGCCAGCAGCTTAGACAGGAGCAGGGATGGCTACACCTTC; CDR3 protein: CASSLDRSRDGYTF